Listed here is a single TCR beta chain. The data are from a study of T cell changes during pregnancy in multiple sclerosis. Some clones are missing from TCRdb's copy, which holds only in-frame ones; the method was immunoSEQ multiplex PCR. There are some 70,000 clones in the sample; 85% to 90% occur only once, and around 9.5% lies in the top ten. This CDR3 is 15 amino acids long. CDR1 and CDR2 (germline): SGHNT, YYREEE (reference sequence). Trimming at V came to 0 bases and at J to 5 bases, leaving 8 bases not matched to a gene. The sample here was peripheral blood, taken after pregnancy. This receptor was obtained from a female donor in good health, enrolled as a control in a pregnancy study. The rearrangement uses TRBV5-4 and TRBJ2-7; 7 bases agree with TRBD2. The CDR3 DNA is TGTGCCAGCAGCTTGGGCGGGGGTCAAGGGGACGAGCAGTACTTC. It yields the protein CASSLGGGQGDEQYF.